This record concerns one T cell receptor beta chain sequence. Germline lookup yields CDR1 MNHEY and CDR2 SVGAGI. V lost 2 bases, J lost 7 bases, and 8 bases stayed unmatched. The CDR3 runs to 16 residues. This entry comes from a study of chronic HIV infection and antiretroviral therapy. Via MiXCR, TCRdb re-called the 5' RACE reads, giving one row per CDR3 protein. Here the sample spans just over 30,000 distinct CDR3 sequences, about 9.6% being singletons. Sample: peripheral blood. The chain is built from TRBV6-5 and TRBJ2-1, with 10 bases identical to TRBD2. The TCR was taken from an adult who had HIV and had not received antiretroviral therapy, or was an uninfected healthy control (not recorded which). DNA of the CDR3: TGTGCCAGCAGTTACCTAGCGGGAGTTCGTAAGAATGAGCAGTTCTTC. This sequence encodes CASSYLAGVRKNEQFF.